Below are 18 T cell receptor beta chains sequenced from a single sample in a study of Tregs in tolerant kidney transplant recipients. TCRdb's copy holds only in-frame clones and misses some; the assay was immunoSEQ multiplex PCR. Found here are around 50,000 clones, around 88% of them singletons; the top ten hold approximately 4.7%. Input material: CD4+ T cells from blood. These receptors all stem from a human donor in good health.

The chain has TRBV6-6 and TRBJ1-2; D may be TRBD1 (6 bases). With 7 bases removed from V and 4 bases from J, the gap between germline ends came to 22 bases. The CDR3 is made up of 16 amino acids. The germline V gene encodes CDR1 MNHNY and CDR2 SVGAGI (reference sequence). In DNA form, the CDR3 reads TGTGCCAGCATCCGGGGGTCGGGGGCGCCAGCCTATGGCTACACCTTC. It codes for CASIRGSGAPAYGYTF.

This CDR3 is CASSLAPLGEGYTF. The CDR3 DNA sequence: TGTGCCAGCAGCTTAGCGCCTCTCGGGGAGGGCTACACCTTC. The rearrangement joins TRBV7-2 to TRBJ1-2; D is ambiguous. V gave up 0 bases and J gave up 8 bases, with 13 bases separating them. The length of the CDR3 is 14 residues. Germline assignment: CDR1 SGHTA and CDR2 FQGNSA.

The rearrangement links TRBV5-5 to TRBJ2-6, with TRBD2 matching 8 bases. CDR3 length: 19 amino acids. Trimming took 1 base from V and 4 from J; bases not matched to a gene: 13. Per germline, CDR1 SGHKS and CDR2 YYEKEE (reference sequence). The DNA of the CDR3 is TGTGCCAGCAGCTTGATCCCCTTCTCGGGGGGGCCAGGGGCCAACGTCCTGACTTTC. It translates to CASSLIPFSGGPGANVLTF. The full variable domain, with the rest looked up from reference TRBV5-5 and TRBJ2-6, is DAGVTQSPTHLIKTRGQQVTLRCSPISGHKSVSWYQQVLGQGPQFIFQYYEKEERGRGNFPDRFSARQFPNYSSELNVNALLLGDSALYLCASSLIPFSGGPGANVLTFGAGSRLTVL.

The gene calls are TRBV6-1 and TRBJ2-2; D uncertain. Germline V gene lookup returns CDR1 MNHNS and CDR2 SASEGT. This CDR3 is 14 amino acids long. The V end was cut by 0 bases, the J end by 3 bases, with 5 bases between. CDR3 bases: TGTGCCAGCAGTGAAGCCTTTTACACCGGGGAGCTGTTTTTT. This codes for CASSEAFYTGELFF.

Only a few counts were recorded for this clone. The chain is built from TRBV4-1 and TRBJ1-4, with 7 bases lining up with TRBD1. Germline V gene sequence: CDR1 MGHRA, CDR2 YSYEKL. The CDR3 contains 15 residues. The V gene end was trimmed by 4 bases and the J gene end by 8 bases; junction bases not matched to a gene: 10. The DNA of the CDR3 is TGCGCCAGCAGCCTTATGGGAGGGGGCGGGGAAAAACTGTTTTTT. This gives the protein CASSLMGGGGEKLFF.

The chain links TRBV27 to TRBJ2-4; 7 bases are shared with TRBD1. The CDR3 is 17 amino acids. Trimming cost V 6 bases and J 0 bases; bases outside gene matches: 11. Germline V gene data show CDR1 as MNHEY and CDR2 as SMNVEV (reference sequence). The chain's CDR3 is CASSKSGTAVAKNIQYF. CDR3 sequence (DNA): TGTGCCAGCAGCAAGTCCGGGACAGCCGTAGCCAAAAACATTCAGTACTTC.

The gene calls are TRBV5-1 and TRBJ2-7, with D tentatively TRBD1 or TRBD2 (6 bases each). This CDR3 has 14 residues. CDR1 and CDR2 from the germline V gene are SGHRS and YFSETQ. V gave up 0 bases and J gave up 7 bases, with 14 bases separating them. The CDR3 sequence: CASSLEYRGREQYF. CDR3 coding DNA: TGCGCCAGCAGCTTGGAATATCGGGGGCGGGAGCAGTACTTC.

The chain is built from TRBV5-6 and TRBJ1-3; D may be TRBD1 (5 bases). This CDR3 is built from 16 residues. V gave up 0 bases and J gave up 3 bases, with 13 bases separating them. Germline V gene sequence: CDR1 SGHDT, CDR2 YYEEEE. The CDR3 nucleotides are TGTGCCAGCAGCTTGGGGTTGGGGACTGGTGGAAACACCATATATTTT. It encodes CASSLGLGTGGNTIYF.

The chain's CDR3 is CASSLNRQGARQETQYF. The CDR3 region has the DNA TGTGCCAGCTCACTCAATCGACAGGGGGCGAGGCAAGAGACCCAGTACTTC. This chain joins TRBV18 and TRBJ2-5, with 10 bases that match TRBD1. This CDR3 is 17 amino acids long. V gave up 4 bases and J gave up 2 bases; unmatched junction bases: 10. CDR1 is KGHSH and CDR2 is LQKENI in the germline V gene.

The chain uses TRBV4-3 and TRBJ1-2; 8 nucleotides line up with TRBD1. V was clipped by 3 bases and J by 2 bases; unmatched bases: 5. Germline V gene data show CDR1 as LGHNA and CDR2 as YSLEER. This CDR3 comprises 15 residues. In DNA, the CDR3 is TGCGCCAGCAGCCAGGCAGGGGGCGCAAACTATGGCTACACCTTC. It translates to CASSQAGGANYGYTF.

This rearrangement joins TRBV2 to TRBJ1-1, with TRBD1 identical over 7 bases. The V segment lost 6 bases and the J segment 1 base; nucleotides outside the gene matches: 14. The V gene's germline CDR1 is SNHLY and CDR2 FYNNEI. This CDR3 contains 17 residues. CDR3 in amino acids: CASSESNLQGQNTEAFF. Here the CDR3 DNA reads TGTGCCAGCAGCGAAAGCAACCTACAGGGGCAGAACACTGAAGCTTTCTTT.

V usage is TRBV12-5 and J usage is TRBJ1-1; D unclear. The CDR3 contains 11 residues. V was cut by 4 bases and J by 2 bases, with 2 bases left in between. Per germline, CDR1 LGHNT and CDR2 FRNRAP. The CDR3 DNA reads as TGTGCTAGTGGTTATAACACTGAAGCTTTCTTT. It yields the protein CASGYNTEAFF.

The V and J genes are TRBV6-6 and TRBJ1-3; D perhaps matches TRBD1 (5 bases). This CDR3 spans 15 amino acids. Germline lookup yields CDR1 MNHNY and CDR2 SVGAGI (reference sequence). Trimming cost V 5 bases and J 0 bases, with 11 bases left between them. Written as DNA, the CDR3 is TGTGCCAGCAGTGCCCAGGGATTCTCTGGAAACACCATATATTTT. It translates to CASSAQGFSGNTIYF.

The CDR3 region has the DNA TGTGCCAGCGCCGACATCCGGGACAGATCGAAGGGGAGGAAAGAGACCCAGTACTTC. Protein sequence: CASADIRDRSKGRKETQYF. The chain joins TRBV19 to TRBJ2-5; D is possibly TRBD1 (7 bases). CDR1 and CDR2 from the germline V gene are LNHDA and SQIVND (reference sequence). The ends were cut back, 9 bases at V and 3 bases at J, with 32 bases in the middle. The CDR3 covers 19 residues.

The V and J genes are TRBV12-2 and TRBJ2-1; the table's D call, TRBD2, has no DNA check behind it. TRBV12-2 is a pseudogene locus. This CDR3 is built from 14 residues. The chain's CDR3 is CASRFPLNGDEQFF. CDR3 DNA: TGTGCAAGTCGCTTTCCGCTAAACGGGGATGAGCAGTTCTTC.

This chain uses TRBV19 with TRBJ1-2, with D possibly matching TRBD1 (5 bases). The CDR3 extends over 14 amino acids. CDR1 and CDR2 (germline): LNHDA, SQIVND (reference sequence). V lost 9 bases to trimming and J lost 4 bases, with 18 bases between them. The CDR3 sequence is CARKLPRGSYGYTF. For the CDR3, the DNA is TGTGCCAGAAAACTTCCTAGGGGTTCCTATGGCTACACCTTC.

The chain combines TRBV6-1 with TRBJ2-7; TRBD1 agrees at 9 bases. Trimming took 4 bases from V and 3 from J; bases not matched to a gene: 16. The CDR3 contains 18 residues. Germline CDR1 and CDR2: MNHNS and SASEGT. The CDR3: CASSASSGGTGFFYEQYF. The CDR3 DNA is TGTGCCAGCAGTGCCTCGAGCGGCGGGACAGGGTTTTTCTACGAGCAGTACTTC.

The J gene is TRBJ2-1, the V gene TRBV11-3, with D possibly being TRBD2 (5 bases). The CDR3 covers 15 residues. V was cut by 0 bases and J by 5 bases, with 11 bases left in between. CDR1 SGHNT and CDR2 YENEEA come from the germline V gene. The CDR3 DNA reads as TGTGCCAGCAGCTTAGATGGAGGAGAAAACAATGAGCAGTTCTTC. This codes for CASSLDGGENNEQFF.